The 15 T cell receptor beta chains in this list originate from one sample, sequenced in a study of post-analysis software for immune sequencing data. Study observations and caveats: TRBV5-6, TRBV5-1 and TRBV20-1 belonged to a set of roughly 5 TRBV segments that were more frequent in patients than controls.

Their recognized antigens are unknown. cDNA libraries of TCR beta carried unique molecular identifiers. TCRdb called the PCR reads again in MiXCR, with one record for every CDR3 protein. The sample carries hundreds of thousands of distinct CDR3 sequences, approximately 53% recorded once. The sequencing input was blood. The receptors were gathered from a girl between 5 and 17 years old with multiple sclerosis.

The genes are TRBV11-2 and TRBJ2-4; tentatively, D is TRBD2 (5 bases). Germline CDR1 SGHAT, CDR2 FQNNGV. There are 16 residues in the CDR3. V was clipped by 2 bases and J by 1 base, with 12 bases between them. The chain's CDR3 is CASSLLASGAKNIQYF. The CDR3 nucleotides are TGTGCCAGCAGCTTACTGGCGTCGGGGGCCAAAAACATTCAGTACTTC.

The chain recombines TRBV20-1 with TRBJ2-7; the D gene is possibly TRBD2 (6 bases). Germline V gene data show CDR1 as DFQATT and CDR2 as SNEGSKA (reference sequence). The CDR3 sequence is 14 residues long. Trimming pared 4 bases from V and 1 base from J, leaving 14 bases between. CDR3 residues: CSAINRDSSYEQYF. The CDR3 DNA follows: TGCAGTGCTATAAACCGGGACTCTTCCTACGAGCAGTACTTC.

The chain uses TRBV11-2 and TRBJ2-1, with 7 bases aligning to TRBD2. This CDR3 is 17 amino acids long. V lost 5 bases to trimming and J lost 4 bases; unmatched junction nucleotides: 14. CDR1 is SGHAT and CDR2 is FQNNGV in the germline V gene. The CDR3 loop reads CASSLLFGEGSYNEQFF. CDR3 sequence (DNA): TGTGCCAGCAGCCTACTGTTCGGGGAGGGCTCTTACAATGAGCAGTTCTTC. Full variable domain (missing parts from reference TRBV11-2 and TRBJ2-1): EAGVAQSPRYKIIEKRQSVAFWCNPISGHATLYWYQQILGQGPKLLIQFQNNGVVDDSQLPKDRFSAERLKGVDSTLKIQPAKLEDSAVYLCASSLLFGEGSYNEQFFGPGTRLTVL.

The chain employs TRBV10-3 and TRBJ1-4, with D unresolved. The V and J ends lost 6 bases and 7 bases respectively, with 12 bases between them. The germline CDR1 and CDR2 sequences are ENHRY and SYGVKD. The CDR3 has 13 residues. This chain's CDR3 is CAIRPAIGEKLFF. Written as DNA, the CDR3 is TGTGCCATCAGGCCGGCGATCGGTGAAAAACTGTTTTTT.

The CDR3 DNA reads TGCAGTGCTAGTGACGCTAGCGGTAGCTCCTACGAGCAGTACTTC. Amino acid sequence: CSASDASGSSYEQYF. The chain couples TRBV20-1 to TRBJ2-7; 7 bases are shared with TRBD2. The CDR3 runs 15 residues. Germline values: CDR1 DFQATT, CDR2 SNEGSKA (reference sequence). Trimming took 3 bases from V and 0 from J; bases not matched to a gene: 8.

This chain uses TRBV5-1 with TRBJ2-7, with 10 bases that match TRBD1. V trimming: 7 bases; J trimming: 3 bases; junction bases outside the gene matches: 16. The length of the CDR3 is 17 residues. From germline, CDR1 is SGHRS and CDR2 YFSETQ. Here the CDR3 DNA reads TGCGCCAGCGGCTCTACTACCGGGACAGGGGACTTCTACGAGCAGTACTTC. The encoded protein is CASGSTTGTGDFYEQYF. Complete variable domain (other parts from reference TRBV5-1 and TRBJ2-7): KAGVTQTPRYLIKTRGQQVTLSCSPISGHRSVSWYQQTPGQGLQFLFEYFSETQRNKGNFPGRFSGRQFSNSRSEMNVSTLELGDSALYLCASGSTTGTGDFYEQYFGPGTRLTVT.

The chain has TRBV5-1 and TRBJ2-1; unclear D gene. The better agreement between TRBJ2-7 and the DNA end casts doubt on the J call. CDR3 size: 13 residues. The germline CDR1 and CDR2 sequences are SGHRS and YFSETQ. CDR3 residues: CASSSVARNEQYF. CDR3 in DNA: TGCGCCAGCAGCTCCGTCGCCCGAAACGAGCAGTACTTC.

The chain uses TRBV6-6 and TRBJ2-5; TRBD2 agrees at 8 bases. The length of the CDR3 is 15 residues. Germline CDR1 and CDR2: MNHNY and SVGAGI (reference sequence). V lost 4 bases and J lost 2; bases outside the gene matches: 6. CDR3 coding DNA: TGTGCCAGCAGTTTCTGGCGGGGGGAACAAGAGACCCAGTACTTC. Translating it yields CASSFWRGEQETQYF.

A few counts support this clonotype. The chain links TRBV29-1 to TRBJ2-7; 11 bases align to TRBD2. The CDR3 extends over 16 amino acids. J gave up 3 bases and V 1 base, and 8 bases lay outside the gene matches. The germline V gene encodes CDR1 SQVTM and CDR2 ANQGSEA. The CDR3 sequence is CSVEAASGRFHYEQYF. For the CDR3, the DNA is TGCAGCGTTGAAGCGGCTAGCGGGAGGTTTCACTACGAGCAGTACTTC.

The chain joins TRBV6-5 to TRBJ2-4, with 9 positions matching TRBD2. The J call is doubtful: the DNA matches TRBJ2-7 better. The CDR3 is 15 residues long. The V gene's germline CDR1 is MNHEY and CDR2 SVGAGI. CDR3 amino acids: CASSYYGGGANEQYF. Here the CDR3 DNA reads TGTGCCAGCAGTTACTATGGCGGGGGGGCCAACGAGCAGTACTTC.

This clonotype was seen once. The chain links TRBV10-3 to TRBJ1-2; possible D gene TRBD1, 6 bases. Trimming pared 3 bases from V and 7 bases from J, leaving 21 bases between. The length of the CDR3 is 16 residues. Germline V CDR1 and CDR2: ENHRY, SYGVKD. In nucleotides, the CDR3 is TGTGCCATCAGTGAAACAGGGCCCACCCCGGGGGTTGGCTACACCTTC. Encoded protein: CAISETGPTPGVGYTF.

The chain couples TRBV24-1 to TRBJ2-1; 11 bases are shared with TRBD2. Per germline, CDR1 KGHDR and CDR2 SFDVKD. CDR3 size: 14 residues. After removal of 0 bases from V and 15 bases from J, the junction contained 6 bases not matched to a gene. CDR3: CATSDLYGTSGTFF. The CDR3 nucleotides are TGTGCCACCAGTGATTTGTACGGGACTAGCGGAACGTTCTTC.

The chain is built from TRBV11-2 and TRBJ2-1; D may be TRBD2 (6 bases). This CDR3 has 12 residues. CDR1 SGHAT and CDR2 FQNNGV come from the germline V gene. Trimming took off 1 base at V and 9 bases at J, with 7 bases between the two ends. The CDR3 nucleotides read TGTGCCAGCAGCTTAGGGAGGGTTGAGCAGTTCTTC. This sequence encodes CASSLGRVEQFF.

This clonotype has a handful of counts. This rearrangement joins TRBV20-1 to TRBJ2-1, with a tentative D call TRBD2 (6 bases). Germline V lookup: CDR1 DFQATT, CDR2 SNEGSKA (reference sequence). Trimming cost V 0 bases and J 8 bases, with 20 bases left between them. The CDR3 extends over 16 amino acids. In nucleotides, the CDR3 is TGCAGTGCTAGAGATCTCAGGGTGCTAGCGTCGGATGAGCAGTTCTTC. It encodes CSARDLRVLASDEQFF.

The chain is built from TRBV5-6 and TRBJ1-2; no clear D gene. Trimming took 0 bases from V and 8 from J, leaving 17 bases between them. Germline lookup yields CDR1 SGHDT and CDR2 YYEEEE. CDR3 size: 15 residues. For the CDR3, the DNA is TGTGCCAGCAGCTTGGAGCTCCTACACTACGCGGGCTACACCTTC. As protein: CASSLELLHYAGYTF. The full variable domain, with the rest looked up from reference TRBV5-6 and TRBJ1-2, is DAGVTQSPTHLIKTRGQQVTLRCSPKSGHDTVSWYQQALGQGPQFIFQYYEEEERQRGNFPDRFSGHQFPNYSSELNVNALLLGDSALYLCASSLELLHYAGYTFGSGTRLTVV.